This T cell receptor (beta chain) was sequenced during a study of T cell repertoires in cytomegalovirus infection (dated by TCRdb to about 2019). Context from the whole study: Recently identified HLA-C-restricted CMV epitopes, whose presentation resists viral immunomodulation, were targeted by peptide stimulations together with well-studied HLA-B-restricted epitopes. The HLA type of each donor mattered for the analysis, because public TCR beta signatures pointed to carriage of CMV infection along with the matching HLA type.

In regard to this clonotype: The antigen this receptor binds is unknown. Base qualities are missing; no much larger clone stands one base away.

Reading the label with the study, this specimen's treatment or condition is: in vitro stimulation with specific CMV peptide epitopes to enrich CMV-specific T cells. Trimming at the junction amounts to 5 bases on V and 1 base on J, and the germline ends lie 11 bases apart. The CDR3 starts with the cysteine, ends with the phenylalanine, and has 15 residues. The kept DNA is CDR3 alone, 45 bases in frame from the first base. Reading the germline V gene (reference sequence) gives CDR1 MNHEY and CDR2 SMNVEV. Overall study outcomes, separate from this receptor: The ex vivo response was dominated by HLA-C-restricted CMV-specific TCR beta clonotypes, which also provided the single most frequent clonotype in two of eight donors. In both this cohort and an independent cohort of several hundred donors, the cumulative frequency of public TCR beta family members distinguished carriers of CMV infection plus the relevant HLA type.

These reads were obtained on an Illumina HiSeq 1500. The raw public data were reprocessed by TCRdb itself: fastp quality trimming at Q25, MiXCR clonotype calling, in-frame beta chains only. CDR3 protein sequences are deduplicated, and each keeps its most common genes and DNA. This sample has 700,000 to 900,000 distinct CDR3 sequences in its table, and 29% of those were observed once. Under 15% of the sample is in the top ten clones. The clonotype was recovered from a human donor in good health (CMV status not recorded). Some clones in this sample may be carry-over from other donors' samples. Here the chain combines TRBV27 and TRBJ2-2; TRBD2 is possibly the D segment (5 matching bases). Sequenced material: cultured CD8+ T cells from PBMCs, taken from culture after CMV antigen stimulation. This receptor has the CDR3 CASSPWEQNTGELFF. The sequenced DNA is TGTGCCAGCAGTCCCTGGGAGCAGAACACCGGGGAGCTGTTTTTT.